Listed here are 30 T cell receptor beta chains from one sample, sequenced in a study of T cells in women clearing cervical HPV infection. Generated by immunoSEQ multiplex PCR, the TCRdb table keeps only in-frame clones and is missing some. The listing records roughly 49,000 clones. Material for sequencing was blood buffy coat. The receptors shown here come from a woman aged 18-70 years with a cervical HPV16 infection that either progressed to CIN3+ or cleared (not recorded which).

About this clone itself: The read falls 3 residues short of the CDR3 end, and the missing part is taken from the germline J gene. The chain recombines TRBV2 with TRBJ2-2; D may be TRBD2 (6 bases). CDR3 size: 15 residues. Germline V gene data show CDR1 as SNHLY and CDR2 as FYNNEI. The CDR3 bases that were read are TGTGCCAGCAGTGAAGAGGGGCAGGGAGGAGAAAAG. Protein: CASSEEGQGGEK. The CDR3 in full is CASSEEGQGGEKLFF.

Points on this clone: The read terminates 3 residues before the CDR3 end, so the remaining end is supplied by the germline J gene. This chain uses TRBV19 with TRBJ1-2; TRBD1 might be the D (6 bases). Germline V gene data show CDR1 as LNHDA and CDR2 as SQIVND (reference sequence). The CDR3 totals 16 residues. The part of the CDR3 DNA that was read is TGTGCCAGTAGTGCCTTCTCTAGCGGGGGCTACAATGAC. Translating gives CASSAFSSGGYND. The full CDR3 is CASSAFSSGGYNDYTF.

Remarks on this clone: The read stops 3 residues short of the end of the CDR3; the missing end is completed from the germline J gene. The V and J genes are TRBV5-1 and TRBJ2-3, with D possibly being TRBD2 (5 bases). The germline V gene encodes CDR1 SGHRS and CDR2 YFSETQ. The V and J ends lost 6 bases and 0 bases respectively, with 11 bases between them. This CDR3 region has 14 residues. CDR3 in amino acids: CASTLGVSTDTQYF. The part of the CDR3 DNA that was read is TGCGCCAGCACTCTCGGGGTCAGCACAGATACG. Variable domain in full (rest from reference TRBV5-1 and TRBJ2-3): KAGVTQTPRYLIKTRGQQVTLSCSPISGHRSVSWYQQTPGQGLQFLFEYFSETQRNKGNFPGRFSGRQFSNSRSEMNVSTLELGDSALYLCASTLGVSTDTQYFGPGTRLTVL.

In regard to this clone: Sequencing ends 3 residues short of the CDR3 end; the germline J gene provides the rest. The genes are TRBV2 and TRBJ2-2; possible D gene TRBD1, 6 bases. CDR1 is SNHLY, CDR2 FYNNEI, per germline. The CDR3 runs to 13 residues. With 11 bases removed from V and 0 bases from J, the gap between germline ends came to 10 bases. The CDR3 DNA, read in part, is TGTGCCTCGGGACAAGCGAACACCGGGGAG. Translated, it gives CASGQANTGE. The entire CDR3 reads CASGQANTGELFF.

On this clone: The read ends 3 residues shy of where the CDR3 ends; the end is completed using the germline J gene. The chain couples TRBV2 to TRBJ1-4, with 10 bases identical to TRBD1. The J segment lost 5 bases and the V segment lost 6 bases, leaving 6 bases of the junction unmatched. Germline values: CDR1 SNHLY, CDR2 FYNNEI. CDR3 size: 15 residues. The DNA read from the CDR3 is TGTGCCAGCAGCTTTAAGGGACAGGGGAATGAAAAA. Amino acids: CASSFKGQGNEK. The complete CDR3 sequence is CASSFKGQGNEKLFF. Looking up the rest from reference TRBV2 and TRBJ1-4 gives the full variable domain: EPEVTQTPSHQVTQMGQEVILRCVPISNHLYFYWYRQILGQKVEFLVSFYNNEISEKSEIFDDQFSVERPDGSNFTLKIRSTKLEDSAMYFCASSFKGQGNEKLFFGSGTQLSVL.

In regard to this clone: The CDR3 end is not reached by the read, which stops 3 residues before it; the germline J gene fills it in. J is TRBJ2-2 and V is TRBV30; possibly TRBD1 for D (5 bases). The germline CDR1 and CDR2 sequences are GTSNPN and SVGIG (reference sequence). The CDR3 extends over 13 amino acids. CDR3 DNA (partial): TGTGCCTGGAGTGCCTCTGGGGCCAACGTG. It is translated as CAWSASGANV. The CDR3 in full is CAWSASGANVLFF. Variable domain in full (rest from reference TRBV30 and TRBJ2-2): SQTIHQWPATLVQPVGSPLSLECTVEGTSNPNLYWYRQAAGRGLQLLFYSVGIGQISSEVPQNLSASRPQDRQFILSSKKLLLSDSGFYLCAWSASGANVLFFGEGSRLTVL.

Incomplete CDR3 DNA: TGTGCCAGCAGCCAGGGGACAACTAATGAAAAA. Translation: CASSQGTTNEK. The CDR3 reads in full as CASSQGTTNEKLFF. V and J are TRBV7-6 and TRBJ1-4, with a tentative D call TRBD1 (6 bases). The read halts 3 residues ahead of the CDR3 end, with the missing end drawn from the germline J gene. The germline gives CDR1 SGHVS, CDR2 FNYEAQ. This CDR3 is 14 amino acids long. V was pared by 5 bases and J by 0 bases, with 7 bases between.

The sequenced CDR3 bases are TGTGCCAGCAGCTTAGACGCAGGTTATGGC. This encodes CASSLDAGYG. The whole CDR3 sequence is CASSLDAGYGYTF. The chain recombines TRBV11-2 with TRBJ1-2, with D unresolved. The DNA ends 3 residues before the CDR3 does, and the rest of the CDR3 is filled in from the germline J gene. This CDR3 is built from 13 residues. Germline assignment: CDR1 SGHAT and CDR2 FQNNGV. The V gene lost 0 bases and the J gene lost 5 bases, with 7 bases spanning the gap. The full variable domain, completed using reference TRBV11-2 and TRBJ1-2, is EAGVAQSPRYKIIEKRQSVAFWCNPISGHATLYWYQQILGQGPKLLIQFQNNGVVDDSQLPKDRFSAERLKGVDSTLKIQPAKLEDSAVYLCASSLDAGYGYTFGSGTRLTVV.

On this clone itself: The read comes to an end 3 residues before the CDR3 does, leaving the germline J gene to fill in the end. V gene TRBV13 combines with J gene TRBJ2-1; D is unresolved. The V and J ends lost 5 bases and 4 bases respectively, with 15 bases between them. Germline V lookup: CDR1 PRHDT, CDR2 FYEKMQ (reference sequence). This CDR3 is built from 15 residues. CDR3 DNA (partial): TGTGCCAGCAGCCCCGCCCGCTATGGTTACAATGAG. Protein sequence: CASSPARYGYNE. The whole CDR3 sequence is CASSPARYGYNEQFF.

To note about this clone: The read falls 3 residues short of the CDR3 end, and the missing part is taken from the germline J gene. The chain recombines TRBV28 with TRBJ1-5; TRBD1 matches 7 bases. The CDR3 runs 13 residues. Germline V gene data show CDR1 as MDHEN and CDR2 as SYDVKM. V was clipped by 8 bases and J by 6 bases; unmatched bases: 7. CDR3 bases read: TGTGCCAGCTCAACAGGGGAAACTCAGCCC. Translated: CASSTGETQP. The entire CDR3 reads CASSTGETQPQHF.

In the case of this clone: Read coverage stops 3 residues before the CDR3 terminus; the germline J gene supplies the remainder. The chain couples TRBV19 to TRBJ2-3, with 7 positions matching TRBD1. This CDR3 is built from 14 residues. Germline CDR1 and CDR2: LNHDA and SQIVND (reference sequence). The CDR3 region is CASSITGAKETQYF. The part of the CDR3 DNA that was read is TGTGCCAGTAGTATTACAGGGGCGAAAGAGACG.

Note on this clone: From the germline J gene comes the end of the CDR3, since the read stops 3 residues before it. The chain joins TRBV19 to TRBJ2-1; 9 nucleotides align to TRBD1. The CDR3 is 14 amino acids. CDR1 is LNHDA, CDR2 SQIVND, per germline (reference sequence). Trimming at V came to 4 bases and at J to 7 bases, leaving 5 bases not matched to a gene. The part of the CDR3 DNA that was read is TGTGCCAGTAGTACTGGGGACAGGGAAAATGAG. It encodes CASSTGDRENE. The entire CDR3 reads CASSTGDRENEQFF.

A note on this clone: With the read ending 3 residues before the CDR3 end, the germline J gene is used to fill in that end. This chain links TRBV14 with TRBJ2-2, with no clear D. Germline values: CDR1 SGHDN, CDR2 FVKESK. This CDR3 spans 15 amino acids. Partial CDR3 DNA: TGTGCCAGCAGCCGTCTAAGCTCCTATAATTCACCG. Protein product: CASSRLSSYNSP. The CDR3 in its entirety is CASSRLSSYNSPLFF.

About this clone itself: Read sequence stops 3 residues before the CDR3 end, and the germline J gene provides the missing end. The rearrangement links TRBV19 to TRBJ1-2; TRBD1 matches at 7 bases. The V gene's germline CDR1 is LNHDA and CDR2 SQIVND (reference sequence). Trimming removed 4 bases from V and 0 bases from J; junction bases left unmatched: 8. The CDR3 is 16 residues long. CDR3 loop: CASSTKTGQTNYGYTF. The sequenced part of the CDR3 DNA is TGTGCCAGTAGTACTAAAACGGGACAGACTAACTATGGC.

Concerning this clone: The read gets to within 3 residues of the CDR3 end, and the germline J gene fills in the rest. V and J are TRBV20-1 and TRBJ1-5, with D possibly matching TRBD1 (6 bases). The ends were cut back, 6 bases at V and 3 bases at J, with 12 bases in the middle. The CDR3 spans 13 residues. The V gene's germline CDR1 is DFQATT and CDR2 SNEGSKA (reference sequence). The sequenced CDR3 bases are TGCAGTGCAGTACAGGGTTTCAATCAGCCC. This gives the protein CSAVQGFNQP. The complete CDR3 sequence is CSAVQGFNQPQHF.

As for this clone: Read data end 3 residues before the CDR3 end; the end is taken from the germline J gene. The V call is TRBV11-2, the J call TRBJ2-7; 8 bases are a match to TRBD2. The CDR3 has 15 residues. Germline lookup yields CDR1 SGHAT and CDR2 FQNNGV. With V trimmed by 2 bases and J by 1 base, 4 bases remained unmatched. The covered CDR3 bases are TGTGCCAGCAGCTTAACCAGCGGGGGATCCTACGAG. This encodes CASSLTSGGSYE. The whole CDR3 is CASSLTSGGSYEQYF.

Comment on this clone: Read coverage stops 3 residues before the CDR3 terminus; the germline J gene supplies the remainder. V gene TRBV7-9 combines with J gene TRBJ2-7, with D perhaps assigned TRBD1 or TRBD2 (5 bases each). The CDR3 contains 14 residues. V gave up 1 base and J gave up 0 bases, with 7 bases separating them. Germline CDR1 and CDR2: SEHNR and FQNEAQ (reference sequence). The CDR3 DNA, read in part, is TGTGCCAGCAGCTTAGTGAGGGGCTCCTACGAG. Translating it yields CASSLVRGSYE. The whole CDR3 sequence is CASSLVRGSYEQYF.

This clone is medium-sized by frequency. The CDR3 goes on 3 residues after the read ends, and that part is filled in from the germline J gene. The chain is built from TRBV14 and TRBJ2-3; D remains ambiguous. The CDR3 runs to 14 residues. V lost 1 base, J lost 6 bases, and 11 bases lay in between. Germline CDR1 and CDR2: SGHDN and FVKESK. CDR3 protein: CASSQGVRSDTQYF. The part of the CDR3 DNA that was read is TGTGCCAGCAGCCAAGGCGTTCGTAGTGATACG.

Concerning this clone itself: The read gets to within 3 residues of the CDR3 end, and the germline J gene fills in the rest. V usage is TRBV19 and J usage is TRBJ2-7, with 9 bases lining up with TRBD2. The junction had 9 bases not matched to a gene; V was cut back by 2 bases and J by 4 bases. This CDR3 region has 16 residues. Germline assignment: CDR1 LNHDA and CDR2 SQIVND (reference sequence). CDR3: CASSILAGAQLYEQYF. The CDR3 DNA, read in part, is TGTGCCAGTAGTATATTAGCGGGGGCCCAACTATACGAG. Full variable domain (missing parts from reference TRBV19 and TRBJ2-7): DGGITQSPKYLFRKEGQNVTLSCEQNLNHDAMYWYRQDPGQGLRLIYYSQIVNDFQKGDIAEGYSVSREKKESFPLTVTSAQKNPTAFYLCASSILAGAQLYEQYFGPGTRLTVT.

With regard to this clone: The read terminates 3 residues before the CDR3 end, so the remaining end is supplied by the germline J gene. The rearrangement links TRBV5-5 to TRBJ2-2, with 7 bases aligning to TRBD1. Unmatched junction bases numbered 7, after V lost 4 bases and J lost 4 bases. Looked up from germline, CDR1 is SGHKS and CDR2 is YYEKEE (reference sequence). This CDR3 comprises 15 residues. CDR3 DNA (partial): TGTGCCAGCAGCCAACTGACAGGGACCACCGGGGAG. This gives the protein CASSQLTGTTGE. The whole CDR3 sequence is CASSQLTGTTGELFF.

Concerning this clone: The sequenced fragment ends 3 residues before the CDR3 boundary, so the rest is inferred from the germline J gene. The genes are TRBV14 and TRBJ2-7; D ambiguous. Trimming removed 5 bases from V and 3 bases from J, with 5 bases in between. CDR1 and CDR2 (germline): SGHDN, FVKESK. This CDR3 is built from 11 residues. The CDR3 protein is CASSSIYEQYF. CDR3 DNA (partial): TGTGCCAGCAGCTCCATCTACGAG.

Concerning this clone: With the read ending 3 residues before the CDR3 end, the germline J gene is used to fill in that end. The chain has TRBV6-1 and TRBJ1-6; 7 bases are shared with TRBD1. Looked up from germline, CDR1 is MNHNS and CDR2 is SASEGT. The J segment lost 11 bases and the V segment lost 3 bases, leaving 13 bases of the junction unmatched. The CDR3 has 16 amino acids. Incomplete CDR3 DNA: TGTGCCAGCAGTGAGAGGAAGGGGGCAGGGATGACACCC. Protein product: CASSERKGAGMTP. The complete CDR3 protein is CASSERKGAGMTPLHF.

A remark on this clone: The observed sequence ends 3 residues before the CDR3 terminus, with the missing tail filled in from the germline J gene. This chain links TRBV7-8 with TRBJ1-5; D not certain. Germline values: CDR1 SGHVS, CDR2 FQNEAQ. V dropped 6 bases and J dropped 5 bases, with 17 bases sitting between them. This CDR3 is 15 amino acids long. The CDR3 is CASSPGRGLDQPQHF. CDR3 bases read: TGTGCCAGCAGTCCGGGTCGGGGATTAGATCAGCCC.

Note on this clone: The missing CDR3 end, 3 residues past where the read stops, is filled in from the germline J gene. This chain joins TRBV7-9 and TRBJ2-6; D remains unclear. The CDR3 loop spans 13 amino acids. The germline V gene has CDR1 SEHNR and CDR2 FQNEAQ (reference sequence). The germline V and J ends were trimmed by 5 bases and 5 bases, with 7 bases remaining between them. The CDR3 spells CASSLSWANVLTF. The sequenced CDR3 bases are TGTGCCAGCAGCCTTTCCTGGGCCAACGTC.

Comment on this clone: The DNA ends 3 residues before the CDR3 does, and the rest of the CDR3 is filled in from the germline J gene. The V and J genes are TRBV2 and TRBJ2-1; maybe TRBD2 (6 bases). V was clipped by 7 bases and J by 6 bases, with 13 bases between them. CDR1 SNHLY and CDR2 FYNNEI come from the germline V gene. This CDR3 contains 13 residues. CDR3 amino acids: CASIAGTLNEQFF. The CDR3 bases that were read are TGTGCCAGCATAGCAGGGACTCTCAATGAG. The complete variable domain, with remaining parts taken from reference TRBV2 and TRBJ2-1, reads EPEVTQTPSHQVTQMGQEVILRCVPISNHLYFYWYRQILGQKVEFLVSFYNNEISEKSEIFDDQFSVERPDGSNFTLKIRSTKLEDSAMYFCASIAGTLNEQFFGPGTRLTVL.

With regard to this clone: The CDR3 is cut off 3 residues early in the read; its end comes from the germline J gene. The rearrangement joins TRBV5-1 to TRBJ2-2; TRBD1 aligns across 7 bases. This CDR3 has 15 residues. Germline CDR1 and CDR2: SGHRS and YFSETQ. CDR3 DNA, as far as it was read: TGCGCCAGCAGCACCCTAGGGACAGATAATTCACCG. Amino acids: CASSTLGTDNSP. Given in full, the CDR3 is CASSTLGTDNSPLFF.

As for this clone: The read ends 3 residues before the CDR3 terminus; that terminus is restored from the germline J gene. The rearrangement joins TRBV2 to TRBJ2-2; D might be TRBD1 (5 bases). The CDR3 loop spans 13 amino acids. Germline loops: CDR1 SNHLY, CDR2 FYNNEI. CDR3 loop: CASDISGANVLFF. CDR3 DNA, as far as it was read: TGTGCCAGCGACATCTCTGGGGCCAACGTG.

With regard to this clone: The CDR3 end lies 3 residues beyond the end of the read and is filled in from the germline J gene. J is TRBJ1-4 and V is TRBV19; possible D gene TRBD1, 5 bases. The CDR3 runs to 14 residues. Germline lookup yields CDR1 LNHDA and CDR2 SQIVND (reference sequence). CDR3 protein: CATETYSGANVLFF. The DNA read from the CDR3 is TGTGCCACTGAGACCTACTCTGGGGCCAACGTA.

On this clone: The read ends 3 residues shy of where the CDR3 ends; the end is completed using the germline J gene. The chain joins TRBV20-1 to TRBJ2-7; no definite D call. The V gene's germline CDR1 is DFQATT and CDR2 SNEGSKA (reference sequence). V shed 1 base and J shed 5 bases, with 6 bases lying between them. This CDR3 region has 11 residues. The CDR3 loop reads CSARVKDEQYF. The CDR3 bases that were read are TGCAGTGCTAGAGTTAAGGACGAG.

About this clone itself: Read sequence stops 3 residues before the CDR3 end, and the germline J gene provides the missing end. The chain combines TRBV20-1 with TRBJ1-5; D uncertain. Per the germline V gene, CDR1 is DFQATT and CDR2 is SNEGSKA (reference sequence). CDR3 size: 15 residues. V was shortened by 6 bases and J by 0 bases, with 15 bases between the two germline ends. The part of the CDR3 DNA that was read is TGCAGTGCCCGATCCACGCTTAGTAGCAATCAGCCC. It specifies CSARSTLSSNQP. The full CDR3 protein is CSARSTLSSNQPQHF.